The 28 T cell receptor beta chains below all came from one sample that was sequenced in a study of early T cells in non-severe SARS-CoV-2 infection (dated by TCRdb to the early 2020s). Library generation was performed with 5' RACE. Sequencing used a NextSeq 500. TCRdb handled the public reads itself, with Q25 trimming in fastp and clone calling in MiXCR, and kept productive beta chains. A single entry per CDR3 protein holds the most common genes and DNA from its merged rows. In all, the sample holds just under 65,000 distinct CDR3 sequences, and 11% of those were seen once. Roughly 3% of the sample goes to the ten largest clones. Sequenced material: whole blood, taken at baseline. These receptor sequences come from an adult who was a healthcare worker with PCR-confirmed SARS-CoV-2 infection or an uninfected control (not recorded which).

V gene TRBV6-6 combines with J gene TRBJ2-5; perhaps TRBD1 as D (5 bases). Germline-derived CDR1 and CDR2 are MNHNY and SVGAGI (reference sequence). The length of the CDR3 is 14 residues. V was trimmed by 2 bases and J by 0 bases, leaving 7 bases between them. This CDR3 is CASSYGANQETQYF. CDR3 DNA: TGTGCCAGCAGTTACGGGGCCAACCAAGAGACCCAGTACTTC.

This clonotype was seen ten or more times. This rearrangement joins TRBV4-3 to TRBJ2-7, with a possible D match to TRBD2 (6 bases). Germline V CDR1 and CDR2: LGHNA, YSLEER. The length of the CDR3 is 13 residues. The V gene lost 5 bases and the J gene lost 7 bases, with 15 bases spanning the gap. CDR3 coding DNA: TGCGCCAGCAGCTCACAGGTGGAGGGGGAGCAGTACTTC. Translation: CASSSQVEGEQYF.

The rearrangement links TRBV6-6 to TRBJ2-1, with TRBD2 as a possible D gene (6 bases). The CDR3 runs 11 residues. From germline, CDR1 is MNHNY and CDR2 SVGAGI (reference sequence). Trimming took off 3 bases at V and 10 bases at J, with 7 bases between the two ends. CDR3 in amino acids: CASSYRGEQFF. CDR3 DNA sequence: TGTGCCAGCAGTTATCGGGGGGAGCAGTTCTTC.

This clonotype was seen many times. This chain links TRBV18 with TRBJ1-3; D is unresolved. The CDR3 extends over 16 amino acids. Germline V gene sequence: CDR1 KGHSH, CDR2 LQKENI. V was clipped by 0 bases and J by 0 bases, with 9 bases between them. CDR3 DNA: TGTGCCAGCTCACCACCGCACTCAGACTCTGGAAACACCATATATTTT. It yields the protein CASSPPHSDSGNTIYF.

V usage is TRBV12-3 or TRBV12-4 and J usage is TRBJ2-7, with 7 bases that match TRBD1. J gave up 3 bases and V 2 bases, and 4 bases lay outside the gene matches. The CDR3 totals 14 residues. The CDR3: CASSLRGGVYEQYF. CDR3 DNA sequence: TGTGCCAGCAGTTTACGAGGGGGCGTCTACGAGCAGTACTTC.

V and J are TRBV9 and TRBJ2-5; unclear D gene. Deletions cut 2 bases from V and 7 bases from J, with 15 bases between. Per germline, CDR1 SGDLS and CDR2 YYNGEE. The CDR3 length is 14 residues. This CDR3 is CASSVQDAARTQYF. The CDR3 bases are TGTGCCAGCAGCGTTCAGGATGCGGCACGGACCCAGTACTTC. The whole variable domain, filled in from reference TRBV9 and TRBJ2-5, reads DSGVTQTPKHLITATGQRVTLRCSPRSGDLSVYWYQQSLDQGLQFLIQYYNGEERAKGNILERFSAQQFPDLHSELNLSSLELGDSALYFCASSVQDAARTQYFGPGTRLLVL.

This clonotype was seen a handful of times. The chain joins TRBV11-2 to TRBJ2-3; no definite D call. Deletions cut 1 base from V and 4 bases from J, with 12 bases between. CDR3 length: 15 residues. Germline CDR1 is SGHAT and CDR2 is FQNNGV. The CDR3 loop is CASSLVLSFPDTQYF. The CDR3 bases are TGTGCCAGCAGCTTAGTACTTAGTTTCCCAGATACGCAGTATTTT. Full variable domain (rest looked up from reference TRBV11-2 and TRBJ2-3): EAGVAQSPRYKIIEKRQSVAFWCNPISGHATLYWYQQILGQGPKLLIQFQNNGVVDDSQLPKDRFSAERLKGVDSTLKIQPAKLEDSAVYLCASSLVLSFPDTQYFGPGTRLTVL.

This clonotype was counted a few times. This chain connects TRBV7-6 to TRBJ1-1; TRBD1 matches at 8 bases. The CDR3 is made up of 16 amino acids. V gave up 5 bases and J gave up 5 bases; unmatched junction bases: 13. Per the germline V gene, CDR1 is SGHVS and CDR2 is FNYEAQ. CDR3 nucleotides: TGTGCCAGCAGCCTCCGACCCGGACAGGGAGAGACTGAAGCTTTCTTT. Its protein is CASSLRPGQGETEAFF. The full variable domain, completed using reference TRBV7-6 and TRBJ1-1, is GAGVSQSPRYKVTKRGQDVALRCDPISGHVSLYWYRQALGQGPEFLTYFNYEAQQDKSGLPNDRFSAERPEGSISTLTIQRTEQRDSAMYRCASSLRPGQGETEAFFGQGTRLTVV.

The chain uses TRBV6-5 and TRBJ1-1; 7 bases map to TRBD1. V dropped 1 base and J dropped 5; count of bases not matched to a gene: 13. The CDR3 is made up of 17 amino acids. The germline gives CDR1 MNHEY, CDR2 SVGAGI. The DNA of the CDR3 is TGTGCCAGCAGTTACTTCCTTGGCTCAGGGGGTGGGACTGAAGCTTTCTTT. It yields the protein CASSYFLGSGGGTEAFF.

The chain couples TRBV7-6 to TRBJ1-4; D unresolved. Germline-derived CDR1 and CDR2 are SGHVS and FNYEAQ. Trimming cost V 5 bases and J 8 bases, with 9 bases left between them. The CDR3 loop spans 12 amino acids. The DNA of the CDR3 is TGTGCCAGCAGCCCCGACGGGGAAAAACTGTTTTTT. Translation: CASSPDGEKLFF.

In nucleotides, the CDR3 is TGTGCCAGCAGCTCGCCGTTGTGGGGTTACGAGCAGTACTTC. It codes for CASSSPLWGYEQYF. The chain carries TRBV11-2 and TRBJ2-7; D gene ambiguous. The CDR3 covers 14 residues. The germline V gene encodes CDR1 SGHAT and CDR2 FQNNGV. Trimming took off 4 bases at V and 4 bases at J, with 14 bases between the two ends.

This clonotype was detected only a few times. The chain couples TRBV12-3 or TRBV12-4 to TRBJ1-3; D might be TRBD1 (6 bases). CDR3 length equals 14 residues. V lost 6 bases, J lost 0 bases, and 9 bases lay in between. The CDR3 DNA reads TGTGCCAGCAGCCGACAGGCCTCTGGAAACACCATATATTTT. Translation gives CASSRQASGNTIYF.

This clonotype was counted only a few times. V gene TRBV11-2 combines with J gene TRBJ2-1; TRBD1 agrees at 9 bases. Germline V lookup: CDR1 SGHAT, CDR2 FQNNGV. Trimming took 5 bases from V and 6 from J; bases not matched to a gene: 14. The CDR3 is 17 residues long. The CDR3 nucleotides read TGTGCCAGCAGCCCCGGGACAGGGAGGGCCGTAGGCAATGAGCAGTTCTTC. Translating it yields CASSPGTGRAVGNEQFF.

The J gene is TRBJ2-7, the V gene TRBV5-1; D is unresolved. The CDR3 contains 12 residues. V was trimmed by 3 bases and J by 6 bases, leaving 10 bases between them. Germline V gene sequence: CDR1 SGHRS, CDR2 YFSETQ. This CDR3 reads CASSSVNGEQYF. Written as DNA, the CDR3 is TGCGCCAGCAGCTCGGTAAATGGCGAGCAGTACTTC.

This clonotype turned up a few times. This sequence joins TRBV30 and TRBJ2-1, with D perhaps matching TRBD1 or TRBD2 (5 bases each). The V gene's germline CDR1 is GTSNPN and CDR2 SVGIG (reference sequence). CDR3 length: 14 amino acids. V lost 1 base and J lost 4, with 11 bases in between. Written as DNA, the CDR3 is TGTGCCTGGAGTGAGGAGGACAAGTACAATGAGCAGTTCTTC. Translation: CAWSEEDKYNEQFF. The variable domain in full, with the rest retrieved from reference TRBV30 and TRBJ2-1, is SQTIHQWPATLVQPVGSPLSLECTVEGTSNPNLYWYRQAAGRGLQLLFYSVGIGQISSEVPQNLSASRPQDRQFILSSKKLLLSDSGFYLCAWSEEDKYNEQFFGPGTRLTVL.

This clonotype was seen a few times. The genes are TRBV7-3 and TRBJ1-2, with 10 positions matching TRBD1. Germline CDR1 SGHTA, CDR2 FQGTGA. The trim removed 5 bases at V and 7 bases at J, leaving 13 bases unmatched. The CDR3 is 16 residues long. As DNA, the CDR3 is TGTGCCAGCAGCCGAGGGGCCCCGGGACAGGGGACTGGCTACACCTTC. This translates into CASSRGAPGQGTGYTF.

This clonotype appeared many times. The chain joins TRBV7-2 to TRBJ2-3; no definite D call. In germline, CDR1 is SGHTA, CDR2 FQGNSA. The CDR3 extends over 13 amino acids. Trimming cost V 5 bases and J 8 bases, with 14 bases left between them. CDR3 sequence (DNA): TGTGCCAGCAGCCTAACGGCCCTGGGTACGCAGTATTTT. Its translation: CASSLTALGTQYF.

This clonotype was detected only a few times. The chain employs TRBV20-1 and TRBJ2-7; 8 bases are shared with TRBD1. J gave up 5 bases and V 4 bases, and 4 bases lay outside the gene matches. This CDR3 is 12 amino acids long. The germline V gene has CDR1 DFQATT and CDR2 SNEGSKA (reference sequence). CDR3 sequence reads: CSAIGQGNEQYF. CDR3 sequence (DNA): TGCAGTGCTATCGGACAGGGAAACGAGCAGTACTTC.

In DNA form, the CDR3 reads TGTGCCAGCAGGGGGGGTGGCGTCAATCAGCCCCAGCATTTT. This gives the protein CASRGGGVNQPQHF. The chain is built from TRBV6-6 and TRBJ1-5, with D possibly TRBD1 on 5 matching bases. Germline V gene sequence: CDR1 MNHNY, CDR2 SVGAGI (reference sequence). The CDR3 totals 14 residues. V lost 6 bases and J lost 3, with 12 bases in between.

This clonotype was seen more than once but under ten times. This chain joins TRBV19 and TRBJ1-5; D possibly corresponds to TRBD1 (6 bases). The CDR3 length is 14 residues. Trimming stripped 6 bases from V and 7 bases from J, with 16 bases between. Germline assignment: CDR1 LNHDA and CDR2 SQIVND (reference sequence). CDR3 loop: CASSLRGGRQPQHF. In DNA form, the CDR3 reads TGTGCCAGTAGCCTGAGGGGGGGCCGGCAGCCCCAGCATTTT. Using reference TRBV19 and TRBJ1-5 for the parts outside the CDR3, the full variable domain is DGGITQSPKYLFRKEGQNVTLSCEQNLNHDAMYWYRQDPGQGLRLIYYSQIVNDFQKGDIAEGYSVSREKKESFPLTVTSAQKNPTAFYLCASSLRGGRQPQHFGDGTRLSIL.

CDR3 in amino acids: CASSRVLLRDTEGYTF. For the CDR3, the DNA is TGTGCCAGCAGCCGCGTCCTCCTCCGGGACACCGAGGGCTACACCTTC. The chain combines TRBV12-3 or TRBV12-4 with TRBJ1-2; a possible D gene is TRBD1 (6 bases). V lost 6 bases, J lost 8 bases, and 25 bases lay in between. The CDR3 has 16 amino acids.

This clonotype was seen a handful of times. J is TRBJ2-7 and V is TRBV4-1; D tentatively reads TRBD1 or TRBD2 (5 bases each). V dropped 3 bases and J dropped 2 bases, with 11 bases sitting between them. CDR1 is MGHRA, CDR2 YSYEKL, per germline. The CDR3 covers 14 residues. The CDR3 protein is CASSQGVMAYEQYF. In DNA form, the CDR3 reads TGCGCCAGCAGCCAGGGGGTGATGGCCTACGAGCAGTACTTC.

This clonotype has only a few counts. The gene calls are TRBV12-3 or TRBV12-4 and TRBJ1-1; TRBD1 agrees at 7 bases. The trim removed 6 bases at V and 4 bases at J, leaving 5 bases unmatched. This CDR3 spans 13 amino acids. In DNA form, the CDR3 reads TGTGCCAGCAGGGAAAGGACAGGCACTGAAGCTTTCTTT. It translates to CASRERTGTEAFF.

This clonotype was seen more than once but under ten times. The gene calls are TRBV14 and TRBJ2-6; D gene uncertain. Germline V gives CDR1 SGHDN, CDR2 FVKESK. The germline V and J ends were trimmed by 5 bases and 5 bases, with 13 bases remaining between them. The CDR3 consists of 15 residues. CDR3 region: CASSISFGWANVLTF. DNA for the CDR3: TGTGCCAGCAGCATTTCCTTTGGGTGGGCCAACGTCCTGACTTTC.

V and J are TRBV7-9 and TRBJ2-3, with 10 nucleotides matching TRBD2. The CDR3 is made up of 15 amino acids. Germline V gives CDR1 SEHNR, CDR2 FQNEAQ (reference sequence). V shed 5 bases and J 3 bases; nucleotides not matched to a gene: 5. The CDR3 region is CASSRLAGLTDTQYF. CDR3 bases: TGTGCCAGCAGCCGACTAGCGGGTTTGACAGATACGCAGTATTTT. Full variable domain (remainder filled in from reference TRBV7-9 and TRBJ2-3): DTGVSQNPRHKITKRGQNVTFRCDPISEHNRLYWYRQTLGQGPEFLTYFQNEAQLEKSRLLSDRFSAERPKGSFSTLEIQRTEQGDSAMYLCASSRLAGLTDTQYFGPGTRLTVL.

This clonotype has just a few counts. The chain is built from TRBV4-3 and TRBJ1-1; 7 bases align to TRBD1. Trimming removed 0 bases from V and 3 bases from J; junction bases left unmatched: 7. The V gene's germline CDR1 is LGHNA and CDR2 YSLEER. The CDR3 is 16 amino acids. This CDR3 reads CASSQDLGTEYTEAFF. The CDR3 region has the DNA TGCGCCAGCAGCCAAGATTTAGGGACAGAGTACACTGAAGCTTTCTTT.

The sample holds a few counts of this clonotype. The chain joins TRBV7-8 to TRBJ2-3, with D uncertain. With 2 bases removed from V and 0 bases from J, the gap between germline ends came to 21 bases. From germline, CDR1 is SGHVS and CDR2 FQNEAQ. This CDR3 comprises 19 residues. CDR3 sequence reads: CASSLFPLGSATSTDTQYF. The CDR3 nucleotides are TGTGCCAGCAGCTTATTCCCCCTTGGCTCCGCAACTAGCACAGATACGCAGTATTTT.

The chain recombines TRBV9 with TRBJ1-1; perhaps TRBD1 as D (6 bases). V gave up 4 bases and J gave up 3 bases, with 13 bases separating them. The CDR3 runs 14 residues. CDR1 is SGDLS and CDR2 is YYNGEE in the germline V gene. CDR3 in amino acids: CASSLGGLDTEAFF. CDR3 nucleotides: TGTGCCAGCAGCCTAGGGGGGCTGGACACTGAAGCTTTCTTT.